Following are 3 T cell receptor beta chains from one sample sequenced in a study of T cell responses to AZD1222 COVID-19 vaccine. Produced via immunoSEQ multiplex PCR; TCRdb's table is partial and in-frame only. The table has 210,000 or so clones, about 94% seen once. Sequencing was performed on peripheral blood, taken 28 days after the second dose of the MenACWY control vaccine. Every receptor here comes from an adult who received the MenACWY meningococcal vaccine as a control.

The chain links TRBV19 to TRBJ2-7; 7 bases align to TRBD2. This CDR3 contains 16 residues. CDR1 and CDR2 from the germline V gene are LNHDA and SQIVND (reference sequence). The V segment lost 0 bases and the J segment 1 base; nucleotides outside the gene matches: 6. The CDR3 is CASSIESGRTSYEQYF. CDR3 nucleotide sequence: TGTGCCAGTAGTATAGAATCCGGGAGGACATCCTACGAGCAGTACTTC.

In nucleotides, the CDR3 is TGTGCCAGTGAGGGAACGTACACTGAAGCTTTCTTT. Translated: CASEGTYTEAFF. The gene calls are TRBV6-5 and TRBJ1-1; unclear D gene. Germline CDR1 is MNHEY and CDR2 is SVGAGI. The CDR3 is made up of 12 amino acids. The V gene lost 9 bases and the J gene lost 3 bases, with 11 bases spanning the gap.

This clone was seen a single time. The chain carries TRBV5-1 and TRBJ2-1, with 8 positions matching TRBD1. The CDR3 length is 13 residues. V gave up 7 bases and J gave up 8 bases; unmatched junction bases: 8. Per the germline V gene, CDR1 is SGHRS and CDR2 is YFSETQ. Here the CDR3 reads CASEEQGVDEQFF. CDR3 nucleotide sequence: TGCGCCAGCGAGGAACAGGGGGTCGATGAGCAGTTCTTC.